The 21 T cell receptor beta chains reported below all come from one sample, sequenced in a study of human T cells and chemical hapten exposure. Time point specified: patch test 1, 2 weeks after DPC sensitization. Specified treatment: therapeutic diphenylcyclopropenone sensitization with weekly scalp DPC. TCRdb re-called the RACE reads through MiXCR, storing one row per CDR3 protein. The sample lists about 120,000 distinct CDR3 sequences, roughly 13% occurring once. Sample: whole blood, taken in connection with sensitization to the hapten diphenylcyclopropenone (DPC). The receptors were sampled from a man younger than 35 with alopecia areata. Some clones in this sample may be carry-over from other donors' samples.

The chain links TRBV12-3 or TRBV12-4 to TRBJ2-5, with TRBD1 matching over 11 bases. The CDR3 consists of 16 residues. V shed 5 bases, J shed 4 bases, and the junction held 9 bases outside the gene matches. CDR3: CASSPFGQGAGETQYF. The CDR3 coding sequence is TGTGCCAGCAGTCCATTCGGACAGGGGGCGGGAGAGACCCAGTACTTC.

The chain uses TRBV2 and TRBJ1-5; TRBD1 might be the D (6 bases). The germline V and J ends were trimmed by 6 bases and 0 bases, with 12 bases remaining between them. In germline, CDR1 is SNHLY, CDR2 FYNNEI. The CDR3 loop spans 15 amino acids. The CDR3 DNA sequence: TGTGCCAGCAGGGACAGCTATCTTAGCAATCAGCCCCAGCATTTT. It specifies CASRDSYLSNQPQHF.

J is TRBJ2-1 and V is TRBV29-1; unclear D gene. Germline-derived CDR1 and CDR2 are SQVTM and ANQGSEA. V gave up 4 bases and J gave up 6 bases, with 4 bases separating them. The CDR3 loop spans 10 amino acids. The CDR3 nucleotides read TGCAGCGTTGTACCCAATGAGCAGTTCTTC. Translation: CSVVPNEQFF.

J is TRBJ1-5 and V is TRBV28; 9 bases are shared with TRBD1. J lost 8 bases, V lost 6 bases, and 5 bases had no gene match. Germline lookup yields CDR1 MDHEN and CDR2 SYDVKM. This CDR3 region has 13 residues. CDR3 amino acids: CASRTGGYKPQHF. Written as DNA, the CDR3 is TGTGCCAGCAGGACAGGGGGATATAAGCCCCAGCATTTT.

The chain uses TRBV10-3 and TRBJ1-5; 9 bases map to TRBD1. Germline V gene lookup returns CDR1 ENHRY and CDR2 SYGVKD. Trimming at V came to 2 bases and at J to 4 bases, leaving 6 bases not matched to a gene. The CDR3 is made up of 16 amino acids. The CDR3 bases are TGTGCCATCAGTGAGGCGGCTGGGACAGGGAATCAGCCCCAGCATTTT. This sequence encodes CAISEAAGTGNQPQHF.

This chain's CDR3 is CASSLEPRAGSTDTQYF. Written as DNA, the CDR3 is TGCGCCAGCAGCTTGGAGCCCAGGGCCGGGAGCACAGATACGCAGTATTTT. This chain connects TRBV5-1 to TRBJ2-3, with D tentatively TRBD1 (5 bases). Germline lookup yields CDR1 SGHRS and CDR2 YFSETQ. V was pared by 0 bases and J by 0 bases, with 14 bases between. The CDR3 spans 17 residues.

This clonotype was detected only a few times. This sequence joins TRBV19 and TRBJ2-7; D possibly uses TRBD1 or TRBD2 (6 bases each). Germline CDR1 reads LNHDA; CDR2 reads SQIVND (reference sequence). The CDR3 is 16 amino acids. Trimming cost V 5 bases and J 2 bases, with 19 bases left between them. CDR3 in DNA: TGTGCCAGTAGTCCGGCCGGGGGCACGAATCCCTACGAGCAGTACGTC. Residues: CASSPAGGTNPYEQYV.

This clonotype was found a few times. The chain uses TRBV6-6 and TRBJ1-1, with D tentatively TRBD1 (6 bases). The CDR3 is 15 residues long. V shed 6 bases and J shed 3 bases, with 17 bases lying between them. Germline-derived CDR1 and CDR2 are MNHNY and SVGAGI (reference sequence). The CDR3 reads CASRRGTRSDTEAFF. The CDR3 nucleotides read TGTGCCAGCAGGAGGGGGACCCGATCGGACACTGAAGCTTTCTTT.

V usage is TRBV19 and J usage is TRBJ2-5, with D unclear. Per the germline V gene, CDR1 is LNHDA and CDR2 is SQIVND (reference sequence). The germline V and J ends were trimmed by 6 bases and 5 bases, with 19 bases remaining between them. This CDR3 contains 15 residues. The CDR3 DNA is TGTGCCAGTAGCCAAAGGATCCTTGGTGGGGAGACCCAGTACTTC. Amino acids: CASSQRILGGETQYF.

The V and J genes are TRBV7-6 and TRBJ2-3; D is possibly TRBD1 or TRBD2 (5 bases each). The germline V gene has CDR1 SGHVS and CDR2 FNYEAQ. The CDR3 totals 18 residues. Trimming left V 0 bases short and J 2 bases short, with 18 bases between. The CDR3 nucleotides are TGTGCCAGCAGCTTAGCCCCCGGGACCTGGACCCTCACAGATACGCAGTATTTT. It is translated as CASSLAPGTWTLTDTQYF. Together with reference TRBV7-6 and TRBJ2-3, the CDR3 gives the full variable domain: GAGVSQSPRYKVTKRGQDVALRCDPISGHVSLYWYRQALGQGPEFLTYFNYEAQQDKSGLPNDRFSAERPEGSISTLTIQRTEQRDSAMYRCASSLAPGTWTLTDTQYFGPGTRLTVL.

CDR3 sequence: CASSTYRVSNSPLHF. The CDR3, as DNA: TGCGCCAGCAGCACATACAGGGTCAGTAATTCACCCCTCCACTTT. The chain recombines TRBV4-3 with TRBJ1-6, with TRBD1 as a possible D gene (6 bases). Germline CDR1 is LGHNA and CDR2 is YSLEER. The CDR3 runs 15 residues. With 5 bases removed from V and 6 bases from J, the gap between germline ends came to 14 bases.

The table lists this clonotype with a few counts. This chain joins TRBV5-6 and TRBJ2-7, with D perhaps TRBD2 (6 bases). The CDR3 is made up of 15 amino acids. Trimming took 0 bases from V and 3 from J, leaving 13 bases between them. Germline V gene data show CDR1 as SGHDT and CDR2 as YYEEEE. The CDR3 DNA is TGTGCCAGCAGCTTGGTAGGAGGGGCCATCTACGAGCAGTACTTC. Encoded protein: CASSLVGGAIYEQYF. Based on the CDR3 plus reference TRBV5-6 and TRBJ2-7, the full variable domain is DAGVTQSPTHLIKTRGQQVTLRCSPKSGHDTVSWYQQALGQGPQFIFQYYEEEERQRGNFPDRFSGHQFPNYSSELNVNALLLGDSALYLCASSLVGGAIYEQYFGPGTRLTVT.

V is TRBV28 and J is TRBJ2-3; no clear D. V was shortened by 6 bases and J by 4 bases, with 17 bases between the two germline ends. The CDR3 is 15 residues long. Germline values: CDR1 MDHEN, CDR2 SYDVKM. DNA for the CDR3: TGTGCCAGCAGCCCGGACCCGGCTAGGGCAGATACGCAGTATTTT. It specifies CASSPDPARADTQYF.

V usage is TRBV19 and J usage is TRBJ1-5; D unclear. The V end was cut by 7 bases, the J end by 3 bases, with 10 bases between. Germline values: CDR1 LNHDA, CDR2 SQIVND (reference sequence). The CDR3 has 13 residues. The CDR3 sequence: CASIGQINQPQHF. The CDR3 DNA follows: TGTGCCAGTATTGGGCAGATCAATCAGCCCCAGCATTTT.

This clonotype was observed a handful of times. The chain is built from TRBV11-3 and TRBJ2-4; D uncertain. Germline V gene lookup returns CDR1 SGHNT and CDR2 YENEEA. This CDR3 contains 14 residues. V was clipped by 1 base and J by 4 bases, with 8 bases between them. The CDR3 DNA reads TGTGCCAGCAGCTTAGGGCAGGAAAAAAACATTCAGTACTTC. It codes for CASSLGQEKNIQYF.

V is TRBV5-6 and J is TRBJ1-2, with unresolved D. The germline V gene encodes CDR1 SGHDT and CDR2 YYEEEE. CDR3 size: 14 residues. V was trimmed by 5 bases and J by 4 bases, leaving 15 bases between them. CDR3 in DNA: TGTGCCAGCAGTATTGGTGCACCCTCCTATGGCTACACCTTC. Translation gives CASSIGAPSYGYTF. The whole variable domain, filled in from reference TRBV5-6 and TRBJ1-2, reads DAGVTQSPTHLIKTRGQQVTLRCSPKSGHDTVSWYQQALGQGPQFIFQYYEEEERQRGNFPDRFSGHQFPNYSSELNVNALLLGDSALYLCASSIGAPSYGYTFGSGTRLTVV.

This clonotype was seen at least ten times. V and J are TRBV27 and TRBJ2-3; TRBD1 or TRBD2 may be the D gene (5 bases each). The CDR3 runs 14 residues. V was clipped by 2 bases and J by 5 bases, with 11 bases between them. Germline assignment: CDR1 MNHEY and CDR2 SMNVEV (reference sequence). The CDR3 loop is CASSLEGTGDTQYF. As DNA, the CDR3 is TGTGCCAGCAGTTTAGAGGGGACGGGAGATACGCAGTATTTT.

The chain links TRBV19 to TRBJ2-1; TRBD1 aligns across 7 bases. Germline trimming cut 10 bases from V and 14 bases from J; bases unmatched to any gene: 8. Germline V gene sequence: CDR1 LNHDA, CDR2 SQIVND (reference sequence). There are 10 residues in the CDR3. CDR3 sequence reads: CATGTGEKFF. Written as DNA, the CDR3 is TGTGCCACCGGAACAGGGGAAAAGTTCTTC.

V and J are TRBV29-1 and TRBJ2-3; D may be TRBD2 (6 bases). The CDR3 extends over 12 amino acids. Trimming cost V 2 bases and J 6 bases, with 9 bases left between them. Germline lookup yields CDR1 SQVTM and CDR2 ANQGSEA. In DNA, the CDR3 is TGCAGCGTTGAATTGCGGGACGATACGCAGTATTTT. It translates to CSVELRDDTQYF.

This clonotype appeared a few times. The chain links TRBV19 to TRBJ2-2, with a tentative D call TRBD1 (6 bases). The length of the CDR3 is 15 residues. Germline assignment: CDR1 LNHDA and CDR2 SQIVND (reference sequence). The V end lost 10 bases, the J end lost 3 bases, and 18 bases lay between the germline ends. The CDR3 spells CATRNQGSDTGELFF. The DNA of the CDR3 is TGTGCCACCAGGAACCAGGGGTCGGACACCGGGGAGCTGTTTTTT.

This clonotype was seen many times. The chain couples TRBV5-4 to TRBJ2-2; 7 bases line up with TRBD2. Germline CDR1 is SGHNT and CDR2 is YYREEE (reference sequence). CDR3 length: 15 amino acids. The V gene end was trimmed by 2 bases and the J gene end by 0 bases; junction bases not matched to a gene: 1. This chain's CDR3 is CASSFRGANTGELFF. The DNA of the CDR3 is TGTGCCAGCAGCTTCCGGGGGGCGAACACCGGGGAGCTGTTTTTT.